Listed below are T cell receptor beta chains from one sample, sequenced in a study of radiation and T cells in renal cell carcinoma. Some clones are missing from TCRdb's copy, which holds only in-frame ones; the method was immunoSEQ multiplex PCR. The table shows 130,000 to 150,000 clones, with 70% to 90% occurring only once. The specimen was blood, collected from a patient whose treatment included radiotherapy and nephrectomy. The receptors were gathered from a woman aged 45-60 years with renal cell carcinoma. Both conserved end residues are part of each CDR3. The D gene is left open where the match is weak. Size tells how often a clone was seen (once, few, many) or the class of an expanded clone, and some rows leave it out.

TRBJ2-3	-	TRBV5-4	TRBD2	TGTGCCAGCAGCTTGAGCGGGGGGGGCTTATCAGATACGCAGTATTTT	CASSLSGGGLSDTQYF
TRBJ1-5	-	TRBV10-3	-	TGTGCCATCAGTGTGGAGTGGTCCGGATACGGTAGCAATCAGCCCCAGCATTTT	CAISVEWSGYGSNQPQHF
TRBJ1-4	-	TRBV2	-	TGTGCCAGCAGGCCCTTCGGGATAGGTGAAAAACTGTTTTTT	CASRPFGIGEKLFF
TRBJ2-2	-	TRBV9	-	TGTGCCAGCAGCGTAGCATTAGGGACGAATGACGCGAACACCGGGGAGCTGTTTTTT	CASSVALGTNDANTGELFF
TRBJ2-5	-	TRBV5-1	-	TGCGCCAGCAGCTTGGCCGCACCAAAGACCCAGTACTTC	CASSLAAPKTQYF
TRBJ1-4	-	TRBV6-5	TRBD1	TGTGCCAGCCAGGACTCGACAGGGGTGTTTTTT	CASQDSTGVFF
TRBJ2-7	-	TRBV5-1	TRBD2	TGCGCCAGCAGCCTAGCGGGGGGGCTTTCCTACGAGCAGTACTTC	CASSLAGGLSYEQYF
TRBJ2-3	-	TRBV19	TRBD2	TGTGCCAGTTCACTAGCGGGGGGAGATACGCAGTATTTT	CASSLAGGDTQYF
TRBJ1-6	few	TRBV5-1	-	TGCGCCAGCAGCTTGGACAATAATTCACCCCTCCACTTT	CASSLDNNSPLHF
TRBJ2-2	-	TRBV4-1	-	TGCGCCAGCAGCGTCCGGACATCGAACACCGGGGAGCTGTTTTTT	CASSVRTSNTGELFF
TRBJ2-7	-	TRBV6-6	-	TGTGCCAGCATCAGCTCCCGGGACACCCCTGGAGAGCAGTACTTC	CASISSRDTPGEQYF
TRBJ2-7	-	TRBV11-1	TRBD1	TGTGCCAGCAGCTACCGGACAGGTCCCGAGCAGTACTTC	CASSYRTGPEQYF
TRBJ1-6	-	TRBV7-2	TRBD1	TGTGCCAGCAGCCCACAGGGGGTTGATAATTCACCCCTCCACTTT	CASSPQGVDNSPLHF
TRBJ2-1	-	TRBV29-1	-	TGCAGCGTTGAGGACTGGCTCGACGATGAGCAGTTCTTC	CSVEDWLDDEQFF
TRBJ2-1	-	TRBV5-1	TRBD2	TGCGCCAGCAGCCCGCCTCGACTAGCGGGGGGCAATGAGCAGTTCTTC	CASSPPRLAGGNEQFF
TRBJ2-1	-	TRBV18	-	TGTGCCAGCTCACCAAGGGGGGGATTTAACGGTGAGCAGTTCTTC	CASSPRGGFNGEQFF
TRBJ2-1	once	TRBV9	-	TGTGCCAGCAGCGTAGGAGGGGGGGCGGTCGGAGAGCAGTTCTTC	CASSVGGGAVGEQFF
TRBJ2-5	-	TRBV30	-	TGTGCCTGGAGTGTAGTCGCTGAGACCCAGTACTTC	CAWSVVAETQYF
TRBJ1-2	once	TRBV5-4	-	TGTGCCAGCAGCCCGCGAGGGGAGAACTATGGCTACACCTTC	CASSPRGENYGYTF
TRBJ2-7	-	TRBV5-4	-	TGTGCCAGCAGCTGGGGGGACGAGCAGTACTTC	CASSWGDEQYF
TRBJ2-4	-	TRBV9	TRBD2	TGTGCCAGCAGCGTGGGAGGGGTGGAAAACATTCAGTACTTC	CASSVGGVENIQYF
TRBJ1-4	-	TRBV7-9	-	TGTGCCAGCAGCTTAGGCAGTCTTAATGAAAAACTGTTTTTT	CASSLGSLNEKLFF
TRBJ2-3	once	TRBV7-2	TRBD2	TGTGCCAGCAGCTTAGAGCGGGGGAGGGCAGATACGCAGTATTTT	CASSLERGRADTQYF
TRBJ1-6	few	TRBV2	-	TGTGCCAGCTCGGCTCGACGGGCAGGGACAAATTCACCCCTCCACTTT	CASSARRAGTNSPLHF
TRBJ2-6	-	TRBV7-8	TRBD2	TGTGCCAGCAGCCTGACTAGCGGGCGGGGTAGGTCTGGGGCCAACGTCCTGACTTTC	CASSLTSGRGRSGANVLTF
TRBJ2-7	-	TRBV7-2	TRBD1	TGTGCCAGCAGCTTTCAGGGACAGGGGACCTACGAGCAGTACTTC	CASSFQGQGTYEQYF
TRBJ2-3	-	TRBV5-4	-	TGTGCCAGCAGCTACGGACTGGGAGGCCCAGATACGCAGTATTTT	CASSYGLGGPDTQYF
TRBJ2-7	once	TRBV4-1	-	TGCGCCAGCAGCCAAGATAATCCGGGACTGCCAAACGAGCAGTACTTC	CASSQDNPGLPNEQYF
TRBJ2-1	-	TRBV6-1	TRBD1	TGTGCCAGCATCCAGACAGGGGACCCCTACAATGAGCAGTTCTTC	CASIQTGDPYNEQFF
TRBJ1-1	-	TRBV7-3	TRBD1	TGTGCCAGCAGCTCGTCAGGGGGCTCGGTCACTGAAGCTTTCTTT	CASSSSGGSVTEAFF
TRBJ2-5	-	TRBV6-5	-	TGTGCCAGCAGTTACTCGCTAGAGGTGGGGGAGACCCAGTACTTC	CASSYSLEVGETQYF
TRBJ1-4	-	TRBV2	-	TGTGCCAGCACAGTCACCGCTGCAACTAATGAAAAACTGTTTTTT	CASTVTAATNEKLFF
TRBJ1-5	once	TRBV6-6	-	TGTGCCAGCAGTTACACCGGTCATCAGCCCCAGCATTTT	CASSYTGHQPQHF
TRBJ1-5	-	TRBV19	-	TGTGCCAGTAGTACCCCGACTCAGCCCCAGCATTTT	CASSTPTQPQHF
TRBJ2-7	-	TRBV6-5	TRBD2	TGTGCCAGCGGGGACTACGGGGGGGAAGGCGAGCAGTACTTC	CASGDYGGEGEQYF
TRBJ1-2	-	TRBV5-1	-	TGCGCCAGCAGCTTGGGGGCGTACTATGGCTACACCTTC	CASSLGAYYGYTF
TRBJ2-1	-	TRBV7-2	TRBD2	TGTGCCAGCAGCTTAGGCCTTAGCGGGGGATCTTACAATGAGCAGTTCTTC	CASSLGLSGGSYNEQFF
TRBJ1-6	-	TRBV6-6	-	TGTGCCAGCAGTTACTCTTACGGTTCACCCCTCCACTTT	CASSYSYGSPLHF
TRBJ2-5	-	TRBV6-5	TRBD2	TGTGCCAGCGGGTCTAGCGGGGGGGAGGGAGAGACCCAGTACTTC	CASGSSGGEGETQYF
TRBJ1-2	-	TRBV15	TRBD1	TGTGCCACCAGCAGAGATCGATCGGACAGGAACTATGGCTACACCTTC	CATSRDRSDRNYGYTF
TRBJ1-6	-	TRBV7-9	TRBD1	TGTGCCAGCAGCCCGGACAGGGGTTTTTCACCCCTCCACTTT	CASSPDRGFSPLHF
TRBJ1-2	-	TRBV6-6	TRBD1	TGTGCCAGCAGTTTCGGACAGGGTCAGAACTATGGCTACACCTTC	CASSFGQGQNYGYTF
TRBJ2-1	-	TRBV11-3	TRBD1	TGTGCCAGCAGCTCCCGACAGGGGGCTGTCGATGAGCAGTTCTTC	CASSSRQGAVDEQFF
TRBJ1-4	-	TRBV5-1	-	TGCGCCAGCAGCCCACGGGGCCAAAATGAAAAACTGTTTTTT	CASSPRGQNEKLFF
TRBJ1-6	-	TRBV7-2	TRBD1	TGTGCCAGCAGCATTAGGACAGGGAGAGATTCACCCCTCCACTTT	CASSIRTGRDSPLHF
TRBJ2-1	-	TRBV5-4	TRBD2	TGTGCCAGCAGCTTAGGCGGGGGGACCTACAATGAGCAGTTCTTC	CASSLGGGTYNEQFF
TRBJ1-2	-	TRBV4-2	-	TGTGCCAGCAGCCAAGAGGCAGGGGAAGGCTACACCTTC	CASSQEAGEGYTF
TRBJ1-2	-	TRBV2	-	TGTGCCAGCAGTACAGAGAACTATGGCTACACCTTC	CASSTENYGYTF
TRBJ1-2	-	TRBV4-3	TRBD1	TGCGCCAGCAGCCGGACAGGTACAAACTATGGCTACACCTTC	CASSRTGTNYGYTF
TRBJ2-2	-	TRBV7-9	-	TGTGCCAGCAGCCCGCTTAACACCGGGGAGCTGTTTTTT	CASSPLNTGELFF
TRBJ2-3	-	TRBV6-1	-	TGTGCCAGCAATTTGGACAGAAGGGGTACGCAGTATTTT	CASNLDRRGTQYF
TRBJ1-1	-	TRBV7-2	-	TGTGCCAGCAGCTGGTCAGCCCGGGGAGGGAACACTGAAGCTTTCTTT	CASSWSARGGNTEAFF
TRBJ1-1	-	TRBV25-1	TRBD1	TGTGCCAGCAGTCCGGACAGGCTGAACACTGAAGCTTTCTTT	CASSPDRLNTEAFF